These T cell receptor beta chains were read from a single sample in a study of shared clonotypes between healthy human individuals. Clones were read by immunoSEQ multiplex PCR, and TCRdb kept only the in-frame ones, dropping some. The table has approximately 530,000 clones, about 96% seen once; the top ten hold approximately 0.067%. The sample consisted of naive CD4+ T cells sorted from blood. The receptors originated from a woman aged 25 to 39 in good health. CDR3s include the opening cysteine and the closing phenylalanine or tryptophan. Fields, in order: J gene, V gene, CDR3 protein.

TRBJ1-5 | TRBV10-1 | CALGGQGWKPQHF
TRBJ2-5 | TRBV6-5 | CASIGQETQYF
TRBJ2-1 | TRBV2 | CASGQGAVFGEQFF
TRBJ2-1 | TRBV9 | CASSALAGAGNEQFF
TRBJ1-6 | TRBV10-3 | CAISESGLGNNSPLHF
TRBJ2-2 | TRBV29-1 | CSVELLYRGELFF
TRBJ2-2 | TRBV6-1 | CASSERVQGGTGELFF
TRBJ1-5 | TRBV28 | CASSLYRGIKSNQPQHF
TRBJ2-7 | TRBV5-1 | CASSLEGEYEQYF
. | TRBV11-2 | CASSSYYEQYF